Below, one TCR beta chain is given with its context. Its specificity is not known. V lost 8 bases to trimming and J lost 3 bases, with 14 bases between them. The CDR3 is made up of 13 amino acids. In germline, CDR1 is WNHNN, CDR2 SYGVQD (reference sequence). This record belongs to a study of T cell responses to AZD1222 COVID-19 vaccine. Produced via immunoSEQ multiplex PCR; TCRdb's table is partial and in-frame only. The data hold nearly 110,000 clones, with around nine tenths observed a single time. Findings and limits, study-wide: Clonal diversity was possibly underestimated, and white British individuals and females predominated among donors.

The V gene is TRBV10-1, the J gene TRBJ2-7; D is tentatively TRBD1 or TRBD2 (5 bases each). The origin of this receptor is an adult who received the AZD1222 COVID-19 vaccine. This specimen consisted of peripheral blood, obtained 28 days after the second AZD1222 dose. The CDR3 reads CASSGDAYYEQYF. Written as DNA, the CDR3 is TGCGCCAGCTCTGGGGACGCCTACTACGAGCAGTACTTC.